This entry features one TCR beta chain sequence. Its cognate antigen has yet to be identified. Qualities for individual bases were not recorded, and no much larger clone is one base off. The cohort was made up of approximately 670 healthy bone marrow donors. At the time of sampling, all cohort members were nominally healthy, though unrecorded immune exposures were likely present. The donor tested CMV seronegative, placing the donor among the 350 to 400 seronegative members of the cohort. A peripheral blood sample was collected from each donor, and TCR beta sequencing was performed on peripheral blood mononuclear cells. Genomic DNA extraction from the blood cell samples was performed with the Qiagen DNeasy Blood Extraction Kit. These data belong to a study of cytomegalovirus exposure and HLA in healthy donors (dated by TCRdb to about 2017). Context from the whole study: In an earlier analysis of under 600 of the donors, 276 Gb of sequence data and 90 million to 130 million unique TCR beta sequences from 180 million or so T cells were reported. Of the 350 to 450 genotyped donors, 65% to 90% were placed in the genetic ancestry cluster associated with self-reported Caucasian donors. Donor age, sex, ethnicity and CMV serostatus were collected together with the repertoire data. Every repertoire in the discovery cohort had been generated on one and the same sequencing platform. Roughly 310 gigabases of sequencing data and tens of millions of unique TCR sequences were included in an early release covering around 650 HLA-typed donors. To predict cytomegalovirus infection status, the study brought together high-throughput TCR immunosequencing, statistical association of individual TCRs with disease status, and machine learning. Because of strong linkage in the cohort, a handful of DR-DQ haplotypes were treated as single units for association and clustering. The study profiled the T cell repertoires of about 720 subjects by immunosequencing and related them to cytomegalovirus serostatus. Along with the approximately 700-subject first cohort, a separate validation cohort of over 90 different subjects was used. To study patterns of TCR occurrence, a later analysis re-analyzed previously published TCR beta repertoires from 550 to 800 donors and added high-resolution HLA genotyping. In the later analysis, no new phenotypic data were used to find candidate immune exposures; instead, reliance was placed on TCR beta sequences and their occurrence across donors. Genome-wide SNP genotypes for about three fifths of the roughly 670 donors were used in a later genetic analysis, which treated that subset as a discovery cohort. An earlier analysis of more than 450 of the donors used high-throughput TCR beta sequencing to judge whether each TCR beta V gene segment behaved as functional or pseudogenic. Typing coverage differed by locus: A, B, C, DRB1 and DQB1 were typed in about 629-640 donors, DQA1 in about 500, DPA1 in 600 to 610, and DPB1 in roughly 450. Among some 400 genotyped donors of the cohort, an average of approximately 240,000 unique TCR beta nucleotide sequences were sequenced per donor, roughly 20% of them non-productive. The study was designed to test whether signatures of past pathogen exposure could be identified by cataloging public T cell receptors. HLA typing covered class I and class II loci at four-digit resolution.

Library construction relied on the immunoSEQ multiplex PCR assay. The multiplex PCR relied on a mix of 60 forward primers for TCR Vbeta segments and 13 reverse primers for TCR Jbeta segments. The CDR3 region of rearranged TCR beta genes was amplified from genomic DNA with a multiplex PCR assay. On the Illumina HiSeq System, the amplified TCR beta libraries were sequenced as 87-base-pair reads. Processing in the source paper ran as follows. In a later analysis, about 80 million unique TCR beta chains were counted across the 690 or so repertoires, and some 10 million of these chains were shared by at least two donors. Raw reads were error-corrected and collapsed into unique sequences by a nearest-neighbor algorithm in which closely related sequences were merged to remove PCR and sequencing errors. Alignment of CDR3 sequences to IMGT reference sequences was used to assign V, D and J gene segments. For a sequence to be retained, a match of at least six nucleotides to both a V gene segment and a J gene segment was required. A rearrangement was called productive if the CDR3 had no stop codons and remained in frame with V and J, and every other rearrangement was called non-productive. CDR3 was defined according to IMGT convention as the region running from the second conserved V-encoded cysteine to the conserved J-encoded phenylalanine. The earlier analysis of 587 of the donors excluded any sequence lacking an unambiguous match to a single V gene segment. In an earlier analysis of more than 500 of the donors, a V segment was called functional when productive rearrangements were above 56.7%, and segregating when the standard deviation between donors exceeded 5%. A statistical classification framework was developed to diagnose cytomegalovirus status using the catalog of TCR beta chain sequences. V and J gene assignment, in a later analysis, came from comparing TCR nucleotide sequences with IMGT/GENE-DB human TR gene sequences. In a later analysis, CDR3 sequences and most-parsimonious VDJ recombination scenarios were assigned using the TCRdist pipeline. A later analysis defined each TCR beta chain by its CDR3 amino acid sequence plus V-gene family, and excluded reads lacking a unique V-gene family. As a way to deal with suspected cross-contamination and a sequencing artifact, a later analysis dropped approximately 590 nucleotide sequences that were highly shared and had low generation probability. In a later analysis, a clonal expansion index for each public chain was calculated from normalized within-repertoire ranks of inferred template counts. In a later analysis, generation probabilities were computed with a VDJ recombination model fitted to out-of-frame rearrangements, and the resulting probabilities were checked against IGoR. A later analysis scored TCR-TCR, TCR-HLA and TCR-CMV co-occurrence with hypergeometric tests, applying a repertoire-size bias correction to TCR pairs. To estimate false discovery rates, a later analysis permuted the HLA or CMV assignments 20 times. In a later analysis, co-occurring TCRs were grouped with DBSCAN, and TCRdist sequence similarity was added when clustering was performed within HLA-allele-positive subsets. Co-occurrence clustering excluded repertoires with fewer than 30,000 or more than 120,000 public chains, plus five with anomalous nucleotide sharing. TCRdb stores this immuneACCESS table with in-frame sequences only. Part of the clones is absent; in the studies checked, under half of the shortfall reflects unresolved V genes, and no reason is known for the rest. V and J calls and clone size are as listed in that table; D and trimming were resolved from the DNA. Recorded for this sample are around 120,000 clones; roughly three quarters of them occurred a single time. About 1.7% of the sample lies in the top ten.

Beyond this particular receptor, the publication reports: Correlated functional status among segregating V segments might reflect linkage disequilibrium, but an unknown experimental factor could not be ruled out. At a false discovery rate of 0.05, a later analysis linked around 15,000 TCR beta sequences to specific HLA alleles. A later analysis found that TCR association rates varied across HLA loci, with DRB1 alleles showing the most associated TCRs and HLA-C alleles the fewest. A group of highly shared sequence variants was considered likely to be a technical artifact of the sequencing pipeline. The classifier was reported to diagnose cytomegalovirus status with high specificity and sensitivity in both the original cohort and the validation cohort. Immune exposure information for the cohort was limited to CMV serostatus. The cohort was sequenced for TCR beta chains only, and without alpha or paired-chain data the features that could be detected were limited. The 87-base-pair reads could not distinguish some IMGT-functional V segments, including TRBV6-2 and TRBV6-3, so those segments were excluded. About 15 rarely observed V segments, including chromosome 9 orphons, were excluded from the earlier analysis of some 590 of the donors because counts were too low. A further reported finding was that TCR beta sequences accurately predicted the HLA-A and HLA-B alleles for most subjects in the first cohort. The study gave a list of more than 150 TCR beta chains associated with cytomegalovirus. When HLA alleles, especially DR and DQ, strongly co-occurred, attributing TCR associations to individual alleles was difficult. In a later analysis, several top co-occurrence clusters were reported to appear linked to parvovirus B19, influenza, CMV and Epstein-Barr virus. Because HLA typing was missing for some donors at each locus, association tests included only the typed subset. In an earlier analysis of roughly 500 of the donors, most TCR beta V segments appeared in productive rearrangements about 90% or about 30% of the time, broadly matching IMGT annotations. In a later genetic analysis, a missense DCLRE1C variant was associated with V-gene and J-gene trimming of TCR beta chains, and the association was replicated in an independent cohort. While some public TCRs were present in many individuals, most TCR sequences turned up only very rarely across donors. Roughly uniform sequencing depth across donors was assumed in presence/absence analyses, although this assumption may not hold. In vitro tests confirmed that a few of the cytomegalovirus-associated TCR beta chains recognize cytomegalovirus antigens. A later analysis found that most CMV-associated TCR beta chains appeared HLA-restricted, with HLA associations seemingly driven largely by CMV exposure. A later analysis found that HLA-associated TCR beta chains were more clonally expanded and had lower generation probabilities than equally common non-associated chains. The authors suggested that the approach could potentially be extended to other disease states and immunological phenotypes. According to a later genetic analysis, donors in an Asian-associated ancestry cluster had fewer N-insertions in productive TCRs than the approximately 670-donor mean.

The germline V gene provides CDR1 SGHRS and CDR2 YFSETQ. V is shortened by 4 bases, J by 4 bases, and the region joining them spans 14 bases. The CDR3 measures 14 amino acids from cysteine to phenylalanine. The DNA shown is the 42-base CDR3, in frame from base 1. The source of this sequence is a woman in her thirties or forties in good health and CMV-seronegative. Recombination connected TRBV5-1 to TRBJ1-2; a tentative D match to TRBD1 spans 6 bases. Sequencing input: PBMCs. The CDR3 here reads CASSPQGLGYGYTF. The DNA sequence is TGCGCCAGCAGCCCTCAGGGGCTAGGCTATGGCTACACCTTC. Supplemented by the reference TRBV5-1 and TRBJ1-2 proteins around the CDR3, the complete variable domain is KAGVTQTPRYLIKTRGQQVTLSCSPISGHRSVSWYQQTPGQGLQFLFEYFSETQRNKGNFPGRFSGRQFSNSRSEMNVSTLELGDSALYLCASSPQGLGYGYTFGSGTRLTVV.